The sequence of this TCR beta chain was determined in a study of radiotherapy plus CTLA-4 blockade in lung cancer. Study-wide background: Disease control was achieved by about 29% of patients, and objective responses by about 17%.

CDR3 length equals 14 residues. The germline gives CDR1 SGHDT, CDR2 YYEEEE. V gave up 5 bases and J gave up 5 bases, with 16 bases separating them. The study, taken as a whole, reports: Interferon-beta and early blood T cell clone dynamics reportedly predicted response best. In blood, after radiotherapy plus ipilimumab, tumor-derived TCR clones expanded.

In regard to this clone: Its specificity is unknown.

Chemo-refractory metastatic non-small-cell lung cancer patients received focal radiation with ipilimumab CTLA-4 blockade. Repertoires were generated with immunoSEQ multiplex PCR, while TCRdb's copy carries only in-frame clones and drops some. The repertoire consists of roughly 63,000 clones, with approximately 68% occurring once and the leading ten covering about 8%. Material: peripheral blood, obtained from a patient treated with radiotherapy plus ipilimumab. This rearrangement joins TRBV5-6 to TRBJ2-5; unclear D gene. The receptor's source is a human donor with non-small cell lung cancer whose response to radiotherapy plus ipilimumab could not be evaluated. As DNA, the CDR3 is TGTGCCAGCAGGGCTTGGGTCGGAGCGGAGACCCAGTACTTC. Protein product: CASRAWVGAETQYF.